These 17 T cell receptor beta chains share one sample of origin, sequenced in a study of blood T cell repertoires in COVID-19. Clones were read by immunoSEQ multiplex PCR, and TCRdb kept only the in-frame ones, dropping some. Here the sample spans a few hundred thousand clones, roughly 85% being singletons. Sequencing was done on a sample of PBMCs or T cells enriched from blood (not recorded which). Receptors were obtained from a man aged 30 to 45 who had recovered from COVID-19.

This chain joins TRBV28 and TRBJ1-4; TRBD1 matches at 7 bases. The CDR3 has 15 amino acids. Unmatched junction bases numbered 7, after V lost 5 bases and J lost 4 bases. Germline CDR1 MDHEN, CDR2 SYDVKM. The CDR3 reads CASSRTGTVNEKLFF. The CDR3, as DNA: TGTGCCAGCAGTCGGACCGGGACAGTTAATGAAAAACTGTTTTTT.

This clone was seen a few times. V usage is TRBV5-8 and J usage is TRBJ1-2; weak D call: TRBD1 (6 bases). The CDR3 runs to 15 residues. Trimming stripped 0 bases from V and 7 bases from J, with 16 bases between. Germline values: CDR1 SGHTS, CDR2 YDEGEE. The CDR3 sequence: CASSLAPGAVGGYTF. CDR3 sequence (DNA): TGTGCCAGCAGCTTGGCACCAGGGGCGGTTGGTGGCTACACCTTC.

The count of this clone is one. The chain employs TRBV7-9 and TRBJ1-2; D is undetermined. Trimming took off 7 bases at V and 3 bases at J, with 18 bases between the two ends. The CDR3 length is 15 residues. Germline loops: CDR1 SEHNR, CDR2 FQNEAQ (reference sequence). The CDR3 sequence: CASTKTRAEDYGYTF. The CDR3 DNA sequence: TGTGCCAGCACCAAAACGAGGGCGGAGGACTATGGCTACACCTTC.

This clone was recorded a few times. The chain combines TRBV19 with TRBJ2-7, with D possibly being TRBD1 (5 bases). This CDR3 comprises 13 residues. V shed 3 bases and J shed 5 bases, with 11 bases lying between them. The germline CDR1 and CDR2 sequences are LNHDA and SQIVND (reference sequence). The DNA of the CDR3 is TGTGCCAGTAGTATTCCAGGGATTAACGAGCAGTACTTC. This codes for CASSIPGINEQYF.

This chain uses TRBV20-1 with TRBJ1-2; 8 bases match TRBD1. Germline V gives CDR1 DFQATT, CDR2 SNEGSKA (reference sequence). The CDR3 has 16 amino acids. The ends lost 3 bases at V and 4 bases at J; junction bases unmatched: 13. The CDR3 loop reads CSASDPRDRSSYGYTF. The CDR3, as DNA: TGCAGTGCTAGTGATCCTCGGGACAGGTCTAGCTATGGCTACACCTTC.

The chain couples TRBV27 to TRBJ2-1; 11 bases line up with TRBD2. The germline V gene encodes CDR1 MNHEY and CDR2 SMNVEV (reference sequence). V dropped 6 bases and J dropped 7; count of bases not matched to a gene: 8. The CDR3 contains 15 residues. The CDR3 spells CASSLSGGALNEQFF. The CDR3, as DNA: TGTGCCAGCAGCCTTAGCGGGGGGGCTTTGAATGAGCAGTTCTTC.

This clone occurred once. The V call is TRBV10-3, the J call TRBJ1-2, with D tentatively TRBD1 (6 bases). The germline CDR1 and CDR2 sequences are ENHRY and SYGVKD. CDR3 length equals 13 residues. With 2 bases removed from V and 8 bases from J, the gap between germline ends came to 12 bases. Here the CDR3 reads CAISELQGLGYTF. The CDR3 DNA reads TGTGCCATCAGTGAGCTACAGGGCCTAGGCTACACCTTC.

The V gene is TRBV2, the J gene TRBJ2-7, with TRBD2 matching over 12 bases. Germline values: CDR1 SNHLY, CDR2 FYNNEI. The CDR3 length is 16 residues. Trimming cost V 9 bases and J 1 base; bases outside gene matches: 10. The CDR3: CASSPATSGGSYEQYF. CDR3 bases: TGTGCCAGTAGCCCCGCGACTAGCGGGGGATCCTACGAGCAGTACTTC.

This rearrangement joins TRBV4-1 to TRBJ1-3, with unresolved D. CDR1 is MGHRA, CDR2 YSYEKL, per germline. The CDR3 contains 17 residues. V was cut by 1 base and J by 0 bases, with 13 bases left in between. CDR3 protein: CASSQGRRRDSGNTIYF. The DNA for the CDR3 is TGCGCCAGCAGCCAAGGCCGAAGGAGGGACTCTGGAAACACCATATATTTT.

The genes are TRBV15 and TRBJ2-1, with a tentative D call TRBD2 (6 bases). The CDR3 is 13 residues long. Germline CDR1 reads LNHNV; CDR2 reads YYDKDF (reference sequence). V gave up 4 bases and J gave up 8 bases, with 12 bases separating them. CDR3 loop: CATSKRADHEQFF. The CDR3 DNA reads TGTGCCACCAGCAAGCGGGCCGACCATGAGCAGTTCTTC. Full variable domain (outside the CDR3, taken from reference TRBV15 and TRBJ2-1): DAMVIQNPRYQVTQFGKPVTLSCSQTLNHNVMYWYQQKSSQAPKLLFHYYDKDFNNEADTPDNFQSRRPNTSFCFLDIRSPGLGDTAMYLCATSKRADHEQFFGPGTRLTVL.

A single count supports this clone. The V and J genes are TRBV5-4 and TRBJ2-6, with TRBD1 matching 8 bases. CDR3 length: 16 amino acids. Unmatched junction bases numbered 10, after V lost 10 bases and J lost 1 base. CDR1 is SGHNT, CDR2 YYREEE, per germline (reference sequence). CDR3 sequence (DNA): TGTGCCGTGCCTGAGCAGGGGGCTTCTGGGGCCAACGTCCTGACTTTC. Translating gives CAVPEQGASGANVLTF.

CDR3 sequence (DNA): TGTGCCAGCAGCTTGGTTGGGGGAGGGCTGAACACTGAAGCTTTCTTT. Translated, it gives CASSLVGGGLNTEAFF. The chain recombines TRBV5-5 with TRBJ1-1; D may be TRBD1 (5 bases). CDR3 length: 16 amino acids. The germline V gene has CDR1 SGHKS and CDR2 YYEKEE (reference sequence). V was pared by 0 bases and J by 0 bases, with 12 bases between.

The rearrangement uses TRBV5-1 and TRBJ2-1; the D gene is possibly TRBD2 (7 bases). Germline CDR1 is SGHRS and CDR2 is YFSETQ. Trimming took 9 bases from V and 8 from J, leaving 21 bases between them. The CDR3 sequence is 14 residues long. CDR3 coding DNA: TGCGCCAACCTTGGGGGGGGCCGTCGGCATGAGCAGTTCTTC. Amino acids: CANLGGGRRHEQFF.

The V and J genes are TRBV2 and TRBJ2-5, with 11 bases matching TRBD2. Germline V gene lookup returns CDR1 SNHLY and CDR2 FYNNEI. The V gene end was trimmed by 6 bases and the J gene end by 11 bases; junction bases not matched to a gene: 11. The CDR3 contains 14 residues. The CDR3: CASRLKASGGTQYF. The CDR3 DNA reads TGTGCCAGCAGGCTTAAGGCTAGCGGGGGGACACAGTACTTC.

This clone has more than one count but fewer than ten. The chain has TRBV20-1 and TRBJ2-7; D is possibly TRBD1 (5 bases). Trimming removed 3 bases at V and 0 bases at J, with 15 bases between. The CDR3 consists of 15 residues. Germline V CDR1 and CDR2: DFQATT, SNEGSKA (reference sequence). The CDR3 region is CSASAGYGGSYEQYF. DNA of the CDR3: TGCAGTGCTAGTGCAGGGTACGGCGGCTCCTACGAGCAGTACTTC.

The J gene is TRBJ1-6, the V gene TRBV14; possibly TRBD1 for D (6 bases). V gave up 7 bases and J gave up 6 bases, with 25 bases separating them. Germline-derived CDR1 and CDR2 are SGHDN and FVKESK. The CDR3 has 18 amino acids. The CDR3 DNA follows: TGTGCCAGCACCAGTCCCGGGACACTAAGCTTTACTAATTCACCCCTCCACTTT. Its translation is CASTSPGTLSFTNSPLHF.

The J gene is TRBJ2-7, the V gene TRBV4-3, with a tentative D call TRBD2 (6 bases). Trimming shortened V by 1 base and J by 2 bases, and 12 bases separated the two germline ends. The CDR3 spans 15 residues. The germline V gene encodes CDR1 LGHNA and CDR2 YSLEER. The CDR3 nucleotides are TGCGCCAGCAGCCAAGTGTGGGAGGCGACCTACGAGCAGTACTTC. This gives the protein CASSQVWEATYEQYF.